Included here is one T cell receptor beta chain sequence, with context. Its antigen is currently unknown. This entry belongs to a study of cytomegalovirus exposure and HLA in healthy donors. Findings and caveats of the study: Most TCR sequences were seen very rarely across donors, but some public TCRs occurred in many.

The PCR contained 60 Vbeta and 13 Jbeta primers. TCRdb keeps only in-frame clones here, not all; method: immunoSEQ multiplex PCR. The sample lists approximately 110,000 clones; around 80% were seen once. In germline, CDR1 is SGHAT, CDR2 FQNNGV. V was trimmed by 2 bases and J by 4 bases, leaving 15 bases between them. This CDR3 has 16 residues. The TCR sequence derives from a man aged 45-65 years in good health and CMV-seronegative. The chain recombines TRBV11-2 with TRBJ1-3; D may be TRBD1 (6 bases). The material sequenced was PBMCs. The CDR3 reads CASSLLRGAGGNTIYF. The CDR3 nucleotides are TGTGCCAGCAGCTTATTGCGGGGGGCTGGCGGAAACACCATATATTTT. Full variable domain (remainder filled in from reference TRBV11-2 and TRBJ1-3): EAGVAQSPRYKIIEKRQSVAFWCNPISGHATLYWYQQILGQGPKLLIQFQNNGVVDDSQLPKDRFSAERLKGVDSTLKIQPAKLEDSAVYLCASSLLRGAGGNTIYFGEGSWLTVV.